The 16 T cell receptor beta chains listed next were all sequenced from one sample in a study of monozygotic twins with inflammatory bowel disease. TCRdb reanalyzed the 5' RACE reads, giving one entry per CDR3 protein sequence and no DNA. In total, the table holds approximately 150,000 distinct CDR3 sequences. Sequencing input: blood. The receptors stem from a human donor with ulcerative colitis or Crohn's disease, or a healthy co-twin of an affected twin (not recorded which).

V usage is TRBV5-1 and J usage is TRBJ1-3; the D call from TCRdb, TRBD1, cannot be confirmed without DNA. This CDR3 is 17 amino acids long. The germline CDR1 and CDR2 sequences are SGHRS and YFSETQ. The CDR3 loop is CASSLTPLTGGGNTIYF.

The chain combines TRBV7-8 with TRBJ2-1; TCRdb names TRBD1, which stays unverified in the absence of DNA. CDR1 is SGHVS and CDR2 is FQNEAQ in the germline V gene. This CDR3 has 15 amino acids. CDR3 sequence: CASTLRRLSYNEQFF.

The J gene is TRBJ1-2, the V gene TRBV6-5; without DNA, the TCRdb call of TRBD1 cannot be checked. Germline V CDR1 and CDR2: MNHEY, SVGAGI. This CDR3 contains 16 residues. The CDR3 loop is CASSSPEGRANYGYTF.

V is TRBV4-2 and J is TRBJ1-5. Per the germline V gene, CDR1 is LGHNA and CDR2 is YNFKEQ. The CDR3 loop spans 14 amino acids. The CDR3 protein is CASSQDWGPQPQHF.

This chain uses TRBV20-1 with TRBJ2-1; the TCRdb D gene call, TRBD2, has no DNA to confirm it. CDR3 length: 18 amino acids. Germline CDR1 and CDR2: DFQATT and SNEGSKA (reference sequence). The CDR3 loop is CSARWLAGGPGSYNEQFF.

The genes are TRBV3-1 and TRBJ2-7; TCRdb's D call of TRBD1 is untestable without DNA. Germline lookup yields CDR1 LGHDT and CDR2 YNNKEL (reference sequence). The CDR3 length is 12 residues. CDR3 amino acids: CASSQVDGTVFF.

The V call is TRBV12-3 or TRBV12-4, the J call TRBJ2-7; TCRdb indicates TRBD1, and absent DNA this call remains unverified. This CDR3 region has 14 residues. The CDR3 spells CASSSQGAIYEQYF.

The genes are TRBV5-5 and TRBJ1-2; without DNA, the TCRdb call of TRBD1 cannot be checked. Germline loops: CDR1 SGHKS, CDR2 YYEKEE (reference sequence). CDR3 length equals 16 residues. The CDR3 sequence is CASSLTGLPGTYGYTF.

The chain uses TRBV7-2 and TRBJ2-1. Looked up from germline, CDR1 is SGHTA and CDR2 is FQGNSA. The CDR3 loop spans 16 amino acids. CDR3 amino acids: CASSRGLASSYDEQFF.

The chain links TRBV4-3 to TRBJ2-3; no DNA is available, so the TRBD2 call from TCRdb remains unchecked. This CDR3 comprises 19 residues. Germline V gives CDR1 LGHNA, CDR2 YSLEER. CDR3 sequence reads: CASSQEYSGGSISTDTQYF.

The chain combines TRBV10-3 with TRBJ2-6; no DNA is available, so the TRBD1 call from TCRdb remains unchecked. There are 18 residues in the CDR3. Germline V CDR1 and CDR2: ENHRY, SYGVKD. The CDR3 loop is CAISDTGLKSSGANVLTF.

This chain connects TRBV20-1 to TRBJ1-5; the D call of TRBD1 rests on TCRdb alone, since no DNA is present to check it. The CDR3 extends over 15 amino acids. Germline V gives CDR1 DFQATT, CDR2 SNEGSKA (reference sequence). The CDR3 sequence: CSASQGFRGNQPQHF.

This CDR3 reads CASTSSGTAATNEKLFF. This chain links TRBV6-5 with TRBJ1-4; the TCRdb call, TRBD1, lacks DNA for checking. Per the germline V gene, CDR1 is MNHEY and CDR2 is SVGAGI. CDR3 size: 17 residues.

The chain couples TRBV10-3 to TRBJ1-5. This CDR3 spans 16 amino acids. Germline assignment: CDR1 ENHRY and CDR2 SYGVKD. CDR3: CAISESVAYSSQPQHF.

The chain carries TRBV4-2 and TRBJ2-7; TCRdb names TRBD2, which stays unverified in the absence of DNA. CDR3 length: 14 residues. The germline gives CDR1 LGHNA, CDR2 YNFKEQ. The CDR3 is CASSQSGESYEQYF.

The chain combines TRBV4-1 with TRBJ2-7; TCRdb selects TRBD1, and the lack of DNA leaves this call unchecked. Germline V lookup: CDR1 MGHRA, CDR2 YSYEKL. This CDR3 is built from 15 residues. CDR3 loop: CASSLASGQSYEQYF.